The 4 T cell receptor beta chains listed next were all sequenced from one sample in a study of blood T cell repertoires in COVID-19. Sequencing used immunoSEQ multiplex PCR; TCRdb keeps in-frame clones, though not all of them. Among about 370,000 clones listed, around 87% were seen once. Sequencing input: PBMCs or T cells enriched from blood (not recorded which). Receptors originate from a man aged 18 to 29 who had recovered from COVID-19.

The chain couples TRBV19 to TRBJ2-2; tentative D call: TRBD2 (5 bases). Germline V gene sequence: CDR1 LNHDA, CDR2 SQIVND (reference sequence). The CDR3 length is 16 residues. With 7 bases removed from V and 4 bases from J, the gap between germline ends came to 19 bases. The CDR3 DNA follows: TGTGCCAGTACCTCCTATGGTAGCGAAGGCACCGGGGAGCTGTTTTTT. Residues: CASTSYGSEGTGELFF.

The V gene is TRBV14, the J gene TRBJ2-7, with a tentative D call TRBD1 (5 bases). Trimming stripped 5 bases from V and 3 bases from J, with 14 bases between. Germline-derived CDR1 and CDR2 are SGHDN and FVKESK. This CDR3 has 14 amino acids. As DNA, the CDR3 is TGTGCCAGCAGCTTAGACAGCAGACTCTACGAGCAGTACTTC. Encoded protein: CASSLDSRLYEQYF.

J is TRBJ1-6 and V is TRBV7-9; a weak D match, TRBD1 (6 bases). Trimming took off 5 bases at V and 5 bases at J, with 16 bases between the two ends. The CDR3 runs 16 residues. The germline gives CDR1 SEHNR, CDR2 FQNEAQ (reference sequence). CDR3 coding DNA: TGTGCCAGCAGCGGTAGACCGGGACAAGATAATTCACCCCTCCACTTT. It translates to CASSGRPGQDNSPLHF.

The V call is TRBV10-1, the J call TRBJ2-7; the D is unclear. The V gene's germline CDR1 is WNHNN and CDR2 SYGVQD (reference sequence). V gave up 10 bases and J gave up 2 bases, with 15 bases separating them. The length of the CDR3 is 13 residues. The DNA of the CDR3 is TGCGCCAACACACAGTTTGCCCCCTACGAGCAGTACTTC. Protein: CANTQFAPYEQYF.